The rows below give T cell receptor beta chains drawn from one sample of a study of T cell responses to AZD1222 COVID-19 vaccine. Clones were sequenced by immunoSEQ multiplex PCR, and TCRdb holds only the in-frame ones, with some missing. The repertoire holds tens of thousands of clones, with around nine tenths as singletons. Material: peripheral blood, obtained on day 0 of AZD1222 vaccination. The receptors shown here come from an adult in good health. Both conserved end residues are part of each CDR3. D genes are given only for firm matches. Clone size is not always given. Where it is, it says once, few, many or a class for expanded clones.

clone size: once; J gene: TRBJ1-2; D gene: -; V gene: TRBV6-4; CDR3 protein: CASSDSTAGNGYTF; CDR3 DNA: TGTGCCAGCAGTGACTCGACGGCAGGGAATGGCTACACCTTC
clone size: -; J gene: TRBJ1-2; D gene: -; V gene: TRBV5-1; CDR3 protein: CASGEADSLDYTF; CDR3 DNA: TGCGCCAGCGGGGAGGCAGATTCTCTGGACTACACCTTC
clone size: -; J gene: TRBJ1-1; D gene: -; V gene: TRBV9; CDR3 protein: CASSVEANTEAFF; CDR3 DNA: TGTGCCAGCAGCGTAGAGGCGAACACTGAAGCTTTCTTT
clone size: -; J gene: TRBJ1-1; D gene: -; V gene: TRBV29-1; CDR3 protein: CSVEERALGEAFF; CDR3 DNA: TGCAGCGTTGAAGAGAGGGCACTGGGGGAAGCTTTCTTT
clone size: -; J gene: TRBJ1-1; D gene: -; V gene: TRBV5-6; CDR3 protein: CASSSPGKTEAFF; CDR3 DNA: TGTGCCAGCAGCTCTCCAGGGAAGACTGAAGCTTTCTTT
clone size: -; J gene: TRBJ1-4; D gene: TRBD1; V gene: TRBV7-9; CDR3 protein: CASSPQQGGNEKLFF; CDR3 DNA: TGTGCCAGCAGCCCGCAACAGGGGGGTAATGAAAAACTGTTTTTT
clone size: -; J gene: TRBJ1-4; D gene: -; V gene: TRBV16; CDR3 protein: CASSPRTAGNEKLFF; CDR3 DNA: TGTGCCAGCAGCCCTCGGACAGCGGGTAATGAAAAACTGTTTTTT
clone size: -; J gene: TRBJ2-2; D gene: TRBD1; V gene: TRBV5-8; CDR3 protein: CASSHRGQYANTGELFF; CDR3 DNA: TGTGCCAGCAGCCACCGGGGACAGTACGCGAACACCGGGGAGCTGTTTTTT
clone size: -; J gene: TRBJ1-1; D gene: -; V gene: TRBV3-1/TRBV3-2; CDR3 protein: CASSHRDRNTEAFF; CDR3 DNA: TGTGCCAGCAGCCACCGCGACCGAAACACTGAAGCTTTCTTT
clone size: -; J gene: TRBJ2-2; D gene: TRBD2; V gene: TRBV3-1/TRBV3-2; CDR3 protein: CASSPGGGAVGELFF; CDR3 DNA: TGTGCCAGCAGCCCTGGGGGGGGAGCCGTCGGGGAGCTGTTTTTT
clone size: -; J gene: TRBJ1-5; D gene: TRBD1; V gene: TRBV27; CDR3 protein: CASRGQFNQPQHF; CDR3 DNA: TGTGCCAGCAGGGGACAGTTCAATCAGCCCCAGCATTTT
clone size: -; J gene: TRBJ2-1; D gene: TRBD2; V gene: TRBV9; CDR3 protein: CASSPQAGGHEQFF; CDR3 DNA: TGTGCCAGCAGCCCCCAAGCGGGGGGGCACGAGCAGTTCTTC
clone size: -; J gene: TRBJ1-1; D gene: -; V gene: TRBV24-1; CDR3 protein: CATSIQGRYTEAFF; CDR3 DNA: TGTGCCACCAGTATACAGGGAAGGTACACTGAAGCTTTCTTT
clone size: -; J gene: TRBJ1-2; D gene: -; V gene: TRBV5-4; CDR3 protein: CASSLGPGNYGYTF; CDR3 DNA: TGTGCCAGCAGCTTGGGTCCCGGGAACTATGGCTACACCTTC
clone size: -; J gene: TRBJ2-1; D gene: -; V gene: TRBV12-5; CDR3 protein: CASGLGSTYNEQFF; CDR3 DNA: TGTGCTAGTGGTTTAGGATCAACCTACAATGAGCAGTTCTTC
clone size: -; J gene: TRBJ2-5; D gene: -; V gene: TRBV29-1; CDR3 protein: CSVEYNQETQYF; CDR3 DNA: TGCAGCGTTGAGTACAACCAAGAGACCCAGTACTTC
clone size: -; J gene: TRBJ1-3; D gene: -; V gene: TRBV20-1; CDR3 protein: CSAQNVNTIYF; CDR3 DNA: TGCAGTGCTCAGAACGTAAACACCATATATTTT
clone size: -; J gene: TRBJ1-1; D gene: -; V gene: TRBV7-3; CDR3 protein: CASSSGHSNTEAFF; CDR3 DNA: TGTGCCAGCAGCTCGGGACACTCGAACACTGAAGCTTTCTTT
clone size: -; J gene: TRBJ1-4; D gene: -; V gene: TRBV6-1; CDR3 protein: CASSERATNEKLFF; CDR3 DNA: TGTGCCAGCAGTGAGAGAGCAACTAATGAAAAACTGTTTTTT
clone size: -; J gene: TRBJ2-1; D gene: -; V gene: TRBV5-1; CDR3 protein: CASSLVPDTSYNEQFF; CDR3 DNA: TGCGCCAGCAGCTTGGTTCCGGATACCTCCTACAATGAGCAGTTCTTC
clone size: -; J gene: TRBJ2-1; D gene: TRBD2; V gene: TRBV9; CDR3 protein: CASSGLAGGPVNEQFF; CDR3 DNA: TGTGCCAGCAGCGGCCTAGCGGGGGGGCCCGTCAATGAGCAGTTCTTC
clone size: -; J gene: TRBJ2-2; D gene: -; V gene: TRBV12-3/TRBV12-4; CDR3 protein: CASSRPTGELFF; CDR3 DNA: TGTGCCAGCAGCCGACCCACCGGGGAGCTGTTTTTT
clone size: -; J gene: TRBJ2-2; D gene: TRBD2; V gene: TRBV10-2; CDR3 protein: CASRLAGAGELFF; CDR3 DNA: TGCGCCAGCAGACTAGCGGGGGCCGGGGAGCTGTTTTTT
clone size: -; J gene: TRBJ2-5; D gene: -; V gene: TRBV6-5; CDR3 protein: CASSYHQETQYF; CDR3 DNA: TGTGCCAGCAGTTACCACCAAGAGACCCAGTACTTC
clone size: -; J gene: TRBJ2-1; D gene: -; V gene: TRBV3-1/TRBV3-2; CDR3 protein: CASSSTATVYNEQFF; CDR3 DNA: TGTGCCAGCAGTTCGACAGCGACCGTATACAATGAGCAGTTCTTC
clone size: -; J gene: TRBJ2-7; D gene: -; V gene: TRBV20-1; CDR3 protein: CSASNRASYEQYF; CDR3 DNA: TGCAGTGCTAGTAACAGGGCTTCCTACGAGCAGTACTTC
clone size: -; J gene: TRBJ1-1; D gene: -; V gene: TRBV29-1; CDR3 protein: CSTGRNTEAFF; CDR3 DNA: TGCAGCACAGGGAGGAACACTGAAGCTTTCTTT
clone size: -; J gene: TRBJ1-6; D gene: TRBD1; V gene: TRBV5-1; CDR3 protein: CASSARTGTIPGTPLHF; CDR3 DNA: TGCGCCAGCAGCGCTCGGACAGGGACCATCCCGGGGACACCCCTCCACTTT
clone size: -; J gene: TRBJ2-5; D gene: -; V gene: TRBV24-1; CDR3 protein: CATSRGSQETQYF; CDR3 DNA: TGTGCCACCTCAAGGGGGTCCCAAGAGACCCAGTACTTC
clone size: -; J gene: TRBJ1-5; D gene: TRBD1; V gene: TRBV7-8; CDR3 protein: CASSPRQGYSNQPQHF; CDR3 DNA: TGTGCCAGCAGCCCAAGACAGGGATATAGCAATCAGCCCCAGCATTTT
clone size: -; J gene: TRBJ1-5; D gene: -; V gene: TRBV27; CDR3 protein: CASSLARVQLNQPQHF; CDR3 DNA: TGTGCCAGCAGTTTAGCCCGGGTACAGTTGAATCAGCCCCAGCATTTT
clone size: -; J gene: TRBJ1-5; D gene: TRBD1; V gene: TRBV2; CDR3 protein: CASSHGQGARNQPQHF; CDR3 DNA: TGTGCCAGCAGTCACGGACAGGGGGCCCGCAATCAGCCCCAGCATTTT
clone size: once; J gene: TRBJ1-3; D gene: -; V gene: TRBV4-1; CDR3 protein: CASSQATGNTIYF; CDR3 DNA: TGCGCCAGCAGCCAAGCGACTGGAAACACCATATATTTT
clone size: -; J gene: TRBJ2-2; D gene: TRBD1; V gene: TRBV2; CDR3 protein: CASNGDRGAGELFF; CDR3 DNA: TGTGCCAGCAACGGTGACAGGGGGGCCGGGGAGCTGTTTTTT
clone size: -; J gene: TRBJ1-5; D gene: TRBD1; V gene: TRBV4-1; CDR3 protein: CASSQLPGGGNQPQHF; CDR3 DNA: TGCGCCAGCAGCCAGCTCCCAGGGGGAGGAAATCAGCCCCAGCATTTT
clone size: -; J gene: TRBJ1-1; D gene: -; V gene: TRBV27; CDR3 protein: CASSLRFQTEAFF; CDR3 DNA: TGTGCCAGCAGTTTGAGGTTCCAGACTGAAGCTTTCTTT
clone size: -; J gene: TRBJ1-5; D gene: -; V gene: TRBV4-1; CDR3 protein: CASSQVFPGINQPQHF; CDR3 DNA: TGCGCCAGCAGCCAAGTTTTCCCGGGGATCAATCAGCCCCAGCATTTT
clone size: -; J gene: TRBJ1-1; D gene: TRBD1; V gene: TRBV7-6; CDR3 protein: CASSLGLGTGGLNTEAFF; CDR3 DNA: TGTGCCAGCAGCTTAGGGTTGGGGACAGGGGGTTTGAACACTGAAGCTTTCTTT
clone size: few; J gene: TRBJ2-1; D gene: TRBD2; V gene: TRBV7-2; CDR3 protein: CASSLAPWRGAHEQFF; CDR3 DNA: TGTGCCAGCAGCTTAGCGCCCTGGCGGGGGGCCCATGAGCAGTTCTTC
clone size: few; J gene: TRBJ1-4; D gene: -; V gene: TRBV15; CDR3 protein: CATSTTRGGNEKLFF; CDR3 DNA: TGTGCCACCAGCACAACCCGGGGGGGTAATGAAAAACTGTTTTTT
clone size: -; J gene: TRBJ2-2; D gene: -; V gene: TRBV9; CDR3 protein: CASSVGGVITGELFF; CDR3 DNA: TGTGCCAGCAGCGTAGGAGGGGTGATCACCGGGGAGCTGTTTTTT
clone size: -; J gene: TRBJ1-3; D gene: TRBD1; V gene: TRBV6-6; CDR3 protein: CASTKPGTGIGNTIYF; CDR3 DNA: TGTGCCAGCACGAAGCCAGGGACAGGCATAGGAAACACCATATATTTT
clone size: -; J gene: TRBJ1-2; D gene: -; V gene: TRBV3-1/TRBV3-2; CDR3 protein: CASSQVSSYGYTF; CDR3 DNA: TGTGCCAGCAGCCAAGTGTCCAGCTATGGCTACACCTTC
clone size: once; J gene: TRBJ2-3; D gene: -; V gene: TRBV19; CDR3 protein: CASGTDTQYF; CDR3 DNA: TGTGCCAGTGGTACAGATACGCAGTATTTT
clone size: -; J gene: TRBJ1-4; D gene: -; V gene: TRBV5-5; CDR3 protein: CASSLDQGREKLFF; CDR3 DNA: TGTGCCAGCAGCTTGGACCAGGGGAGAGAAAAACTGTTTTTT
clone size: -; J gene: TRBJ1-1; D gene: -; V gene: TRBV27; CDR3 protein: CASSFPGRGMGTEAFF; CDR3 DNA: TGTGCCAGCAGTTTCCCGGGACGGGGAATGGGCACTGAAGCTTTCTTT
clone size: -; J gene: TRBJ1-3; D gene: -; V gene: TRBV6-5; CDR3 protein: CASSYSGGHGNTIYF; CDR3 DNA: TGTGCCAGCAGTTACTCGGGGGGACACGGAAACACCATATATTTT
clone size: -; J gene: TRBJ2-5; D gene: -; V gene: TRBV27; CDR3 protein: CASRGAGETQYF; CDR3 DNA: TGTGCCAGCAGAGGGGCTGGGGAGACCCAGTACTTC
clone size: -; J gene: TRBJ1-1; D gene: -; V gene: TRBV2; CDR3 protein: CASRWMEGGVNTEAFF; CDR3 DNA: TGTGCCAGCAGGTGGATGGAGGGTGGTGTGAACACTGAAGCTTTCTTT
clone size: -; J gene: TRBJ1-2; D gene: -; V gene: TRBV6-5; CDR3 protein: CASTSQGGSYGYTF; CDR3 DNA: TGTGCCAGCACCTCCCAAGGCGGCAGCTATGGCTACACCTTC
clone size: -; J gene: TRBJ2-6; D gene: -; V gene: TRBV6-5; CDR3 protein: CASSYVRATGANVLTF; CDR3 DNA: TGTGCCAGCAGTTACGTCCGGGCTACGGGGGCCAACGTCCTGACTTTC
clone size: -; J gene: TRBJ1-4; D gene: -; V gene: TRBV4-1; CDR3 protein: CASSQDWSATNEKLFF; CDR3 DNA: TGCGCCAGCAGCCAAGATTGGAGTGCAACTAATGAAAAACTGTTTTTT
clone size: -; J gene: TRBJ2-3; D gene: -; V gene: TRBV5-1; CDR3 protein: CASSLDWPGDTQYF; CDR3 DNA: TGCGCCAGCAGCTTGGACTGGCCCGGAGATACGCAGTATTTT
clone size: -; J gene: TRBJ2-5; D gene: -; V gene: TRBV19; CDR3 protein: CASTFTGASQETQYF; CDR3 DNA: TGTGCCAGTACTTTCACGGGGGCCAGCCAAGAGACCCAGTACTTC
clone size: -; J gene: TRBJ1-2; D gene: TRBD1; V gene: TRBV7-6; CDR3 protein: CASSLNPTGGSDGYTF; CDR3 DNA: TGTGCCAGCAGCTTAAACCCGACAGGGGGTAGTGATGGCTACACCTTC
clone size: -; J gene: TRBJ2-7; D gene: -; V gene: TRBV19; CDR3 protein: CASSVDSYTYEQYF; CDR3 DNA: TGTGCCAGTAGTGTTGACAGCTATACCTACGAGCAGTACTTC
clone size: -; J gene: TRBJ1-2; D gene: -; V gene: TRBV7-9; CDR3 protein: CASSLVRNYGYTF; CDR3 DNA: TGTGCCAGCAGCCTGGTCCGTAACTATGGCTACACCTTC
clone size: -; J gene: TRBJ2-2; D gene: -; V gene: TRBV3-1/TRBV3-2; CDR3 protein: CASSQRGTTGELFF; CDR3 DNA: TGTGCCAGCAGCCAAAGAGGGACCACCGGGGAGCTGTTTTTT
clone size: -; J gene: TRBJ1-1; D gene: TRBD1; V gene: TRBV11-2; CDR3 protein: CASSLEIWTGLTTEAFF; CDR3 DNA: TGTGCCAGCAGCTTAGAGATCTGGACAGGTCTTACGACTGAAGCTTTCTTT